This TCR beta chain derives from a study of naive and memory T cell subsets. An equimolar mix of two oligonucleotides served as the beta constant-region primer for TRBC1 and TRBC2. Via MiXCR, TCRdb re-called the UMI-ligation and nested PCR reads, giving one row per CDR3 protein. The sample has some 150,000 distinct CDR3 sequences, approximately 15% seen once. The CDR3 spans 15 residues. Germline V gives CDR1 SNHLY, CDR2 FYNNEI. V gave up 6 bases and J gave up 3 bases, with 18 bases separating them. The gene calls are TRBV2 and TRBJ2-7; TRBD1 or TRBD2 may be the D gene (5 bases each). What was sequenced was naive CD4+ T cells from blood. This receptor was obtained from a human donor in good health. The DNA of the CDR3 is TGTGCCAGCAGCCCCAAACCGGGACCTTACTACGAGCAGTACTTC. Its translation is CASSPKPGPYYEQYF.